This T cell receptor (beta chain) was retrieved from a study of blood T cells in healthy people across ages. Next came a second PCR, run for roughly 6 to 11 cycles, which used a sample-barcoded 5' primer along with a J-beta primer mix. Tags on each cDNA molecule came from a template-switch adaptor with 12 random nucleotides. TCRdb independently ran MiXCR on the 5' RACE reads; one entry per CDR3 protein. The repertoire holds fewer than 800,000 distinct CDR3 sequences, with approximately 21% as singletons. This clonotype has a count of ten or more. Its antigen is unknown. V trimming: 2 bases; J trimming: 3 bases; junction bases outside the gene matches: 4. CDR3 size: 15 residues. Germline V CDR1 and CDR2: LGHDT, YNNKEL (reference sequence). Study-level points and caveats: With unsorted PBMCs, a conclusive comparison of naive versus antigen-experienced cells was not possible.

Input material: blood. The chain recombines TRBV3-1 with TRBJ2-3, with 8 bases lining up with TRBD2. This clonotype was obtained from a man in his 70s in good health. This CDR3 reads CASSQSGSLTDTQYF. The CDR3, as DNA: TGTGCCAGCAGCCAAAGCGGGAGTCTAACAGATACGCAGTATTTT.